Presented here are 21 T cell receptor beta chains from one specimen sequenced in a study of CD4 T cells in relation to SARS-CoV-2 and coronaviruses. Antigens for these TCRs are unknown. Sequencing used immunoSEQ multiplex PCR; TCRdb keeps in-frame clones, though not all of them. The sample records some 38,000 clones, about three quarters being singletons. Material: memory CD4+ T cells from PBMCs, cultured in vitro. The receptor set was obtained from an adult with COVID-19.

The chain recombines TRBV7-2 with TRBJ2-1, with D possibly being TRBD1 (5 bases). The germline gives CDR1 SGHTA, CDR2 FQGNSA. This CDR3 is 12 amino acids long. The V gene lost 5 bases and the J gene lost 14 bases, with 16 bases spanning the gap. CDR3 nucleotides: TGTGCCAGCAGCGCCCGGTGGGGCGAGGAGTTCTTC. The encoded protein is CASSARWGEEFF.

The DNA of the CDR3 is TGTGCCAGCAGTGAAGTAGAGGGAGTTGTCGGGGAGCTGTTTTTT. This gives the protein CASSEVEGVVGELFF. The rearrangement uses TRBV2 and TRBJ2-2; tentatively, D is TRBD2 (5 bases). Germline V gene data show CDR1 as SNHLY and CDR2 as FYNNEI. CDR3 length equals 15 residues. Trimming shortened V by 1 base and J by 7 bases, and 13 bases separated the two germline ends.

This clone has more than one count but fewer than ten. The rearrangement links TRBV5-6 to TRBJ2-7, with TRBD2 as a possible D gene (5 bases). Germline V gene lookup returns CDR1 SGHDT and CDR2 YYEEEE. V was shortened by 1 base and J by 3 bases, with 8 bases between the two germline ends. The CDR3 has 13 residues. The CDR3 nucleotides are TGTGCCAGCAGCTTGATCCGGGACTACGAGCAGTACTTC. Translated: CASSLIRDYEQYF.

This chain connects TRBV7-5 to TRBJ1-5. TRBV7-5 is marked as a pseudogene. There are 18 residues in the CDR3. The CDR3 DNA reads TGTGCCAGAAGGCTCCCCGTGAAGATAGAGGGAAGCAATCAGCCCCAGCATTTT. Translating it yields CARRLPVKIEGSNQPQHF.

The rearrangement links TRBV10-3 to TRBJ2-2, with D possibly matching TRBD1 (7 bases). The CDR3 extends over 15 amino acids. The V gene lost 3 bases and the J gene lost 7 bases, with 15 bases spanning the gap. Germline assignment: CDR1 ENHRY and CDR2 SYGVKD. In nucleotides, the CDR3 is TGTGCCATCAGTGACCAGGGGGGAGTTATCGGGGAGCTGTTTTTT. Translation gives CAISDQGGVIGELFF.

The V call is TRBV28, the J call TRBJ2-2, with D hard to call. Trimming removed 8 bases from V and 0 bases from J, with 7 bases in between. The CDR3 consists of 13 residues. CDR1 is MDHEN and CDR2 is SYDVKM in the germline V gene. CDR3 bases: TGTGCCAGCCGCGTGACGAACACCGGGGAGCTGTTTTTT. Translated, it gives CASRVTNTGELFF.

The rearrangement links TRBV18 to TRBJ2-1; 7 nucleotides line up with TRBD2. Germline V gives CDR1 KGHSH, CDR2 LQKENI. V dropped 5 bases and J dropped 1; count of bases not matched to a gene: 5. The CDR3 loop spans 15 amino acids. Here the CDR3 reads CASSFSSGSYNEQFF. DNA for the CDR3: TGTGCCAGCTCATTCTCTAGCGGTTCCTACAATGAGCAGTTCTTC. Full variable domain (rest looked up from reference TRBV18 and TRBJ2-1): NAGVMQNPRHLVRRRGQEARLRCSPMKGHSHVYWYRQLPEEGLKFMVYLQKENIIDESGMPKERFSAEFPKEGPSILRIQQVVRGDSAAYFCASSFSSGSYNEQFFGPGTRLTVL.

This chain connects TRBV18 to TRBJ2-1; the match to TRBD1 covers 11 bases. V dropped 9 bases and J dropped 6; count of bases not matched to a gene: 4. CDR1 and CDR2 from the germline V gene are KGHSH and LQKENI. This CDR3 contains 13 residues. The CDR3 loop reads CASSGTGGNEQFF. DNA of the CDR3: TGTGCCAGTTCCGGGACAGGGGGCAATGAGCAGTTCTTC.

This chain uses TRBV14 with TRBJ1-1; D not certain. Deletions cut 0 bases from V and 1 base from J, with 12 bases between. Germline-derived CDR1 and CDR2 are SGHDN and FVKESK. This CDR3 region has 16 residues. The CDR3 reads CASSQERWPGNTEAFF. The CDR3 bases are TGTGCCAGCAGCCAAGAACGGTGGCCAGGGAACACTGAAGCTTTCTTT.

This chain connects TRBV19 to TRBJ2-3; D is possibly TRBD2 (5 bases). Germline V gene lookup returns CDR1 LNHDA and CDR2 SQIVND (reference sequence). The CDR3 runs 13 residues. V lost 7 bases to trimming and J lost 1 base, with 9 bases between them. The CDR3 bases are TGTGCCAGTAAGTTGGAGGGCACAGATACGCAGTATTTT. This gives the protein CASKLEGTDTQYF.

This clone was counted once. The chain employs TRBV7-2 and TRBJ2-5; no firm D call. The CDR3 runs 9 residues. Germline lookup yields CDR1 SGHTA and CDR2 FQGNSA. V lost 9 bases and J lost 2, with 1 base in between. CDR3 amino acids: CASQETQYF. The CDR3 DNA reads as TGTGCCAGTCAAGAGACCCAGTACTTC.

The chain uses TRBV18 and TRBJ2-1, with 7 bases identical to TRBD2. After removal of 0 bases from V and 3 bases from J, the junction contained 17 bases not matched to a gene. The germline gives CDR1 KGHSH, CDR2 LQKENI. The CDR3 consists of 20 residues. The CDR3: CASSPPNTRASGKGYNEQFF. The CDR3, as DNA: TGTGCCAGCTCACCACCTAACACTAGGGCTAGCGGCAAGGGCTACAATGAGCAGTTCTTC.

V usage is TRBV5-1 and J usage is TRBJ2-1; D gene uncertain. Germline lookup yields CDR1 SGHRS and CDR2 YFSETQ. This CDR3 comprises 15 residues. V was cut by 2 bases and J by 0 bases, with 9 bases left in between. In DNA form, the CDR3 reads TGCGCCAGCAGCTTTGAGGAGATCTCCTACAATGAGCAGTTCTTC. Amino acids: CASSFEEISYNEQFF.

This clone turned up a few times. The chain combines TRBV4-2 with TRBJ2-7, with 11 bases matching TRBD2. The CDR3 is made up of 13 amino acids. CDR1 is LGHNA, CDR2 YNFKEQ, per germline. Trimming removed 5 bases from V and 3 bases from J; junction bases left unmatched: 0. CDR3: CASSGTSGYEQYF. DNA of the CDR3: TGTGCCAGCAGCGGGACTAGCGGCTACGAGCAGTACTTC.

This chain links TRBV30 with TRBJ2-4; no definite D call. V shed 5 bases and J shed 6 bases, with 14 bases lying between them. CDR1 and CDR2 (germline): GTSNPN, SVGIG (reference sequence). This CDR3 region has 13 residues. This CDR3 is CAWDTQGTNIQYF. CDR3 DNA sequence: TGTGCCTGGGACACACAAGGAACAAACATTCAGTACTTC.

The chain links TRBV6-5 to TRBJ1-1, with 9 bases fitting TRBD1. CDR1 MNHEY and CDR2 SVGAGI come from the germline V gene. The CDR3 runs to 13 residues. Unmatched junction bases numbered 2, after V lost 6 bases and J lost 3 bases. CDR3 nucleotide sequence: TGTGCCAGCAGGCGACAGGGGGACACTGAAGCTTTCTTT. Translation gives CASRRQGDTEAFF.

This chain connects TRBV5-1 to TRBJ2-1; D could derive from TRBD1 or TRBD2 (5 bases each). Germline CDR1 SGHRS, CDR2 YFSETQ. Trimming took 4 bases from V and 0 from J, leaving 14 bases between them. The CDR3 extends over 16 amino acids. CDR3 sequence reads: CASSPGDGASYNEQFF. The CDR3 bases are TGCGCCAGCAGCCCCGGGGACGGGGCCTCCTACAATGAGCAGTTCTTC.

The genes are TRBV30 and TRBJ2-3; D is unclear. The CDR3 is 16 residues long. Germline assignment: CDR1 GTSNPN and CDR2 SVGIG (reference sequence). Deletions cut 3 bases from V and 1 base from J, with 17 bases between. The CDR3 coding sequence is TGTGCCTGGAGCGAGCGCTTGATCCTAGGCACAGATACGCAGTATTTT. Its translation: CAWSERLILGTDTQYF. Drawing the rest from reference TRBV30 and TRBJ2-3, the complete variable domain is SQTIHQWPATLVQPVGSPLSLECTVEGTSNPNLYWYRQAAGRGLQLLFYSVGIGQISSEVPQNLSASRPQDRQFILSSKKLLLSDSGFYLCAWSERLILGTDTQYFGPGTRLTVL.

The rearrangement uses TRBV6-2 or TRBV6-3 and TRBJ2-7, with 13 bases that match TRBD2. CDR1 and CDR2 from the germline V gene are MNHEY and SVGEGT. The ends lost 2 bases at V and 0 bases at J; junction bases unmatched: 7. The CDR3 contains 18 residues. CDR3 residues: CASSYTAGLAGVSYEQYF. CDR3 sequence (DNA): TGTGCCAGCAGTTACACGGCAGGACTAGCGGGAGTCTCCTACGAGCAGTACTTC.

This chain uses TRBV10-2 with TRBJ2-7; TRBD2 aligns across 7 bases. CDR3 length equals 14 residues. Germline V gene sequence: CDR1 WSHSY, CDR2 SAAADI. The trim removed 5 bases at V and 5 bases at J, leaving 9 bases unmatched. In DNA, the CDR3 is TGCGCCAGCAGTCCCGGCGGGAGTACGAACGAGCAGTACTTC. Translating it yields CASSPGGSTNEQYF.

V gene TRBV28 combines with J gene TRBJ2-3; no clear D. This CDR3 is 12 amino acids long. Germline V gene sequence: CDR1 MDHEN, CDR2 SYDVKM. V lost 2 bases, J lost 9 bases, and 9 bases lay in between. The DNA of the CDR3 is TGTGCCAGCAGTTTACGGCATGAGACGCAGTATTTT. This codes for CASSLRHETQYF.